Each of the 20 T cell receptor beta chains below was sequenced from the same sample in a study of PD-1 blockade in classical Hodgkin lymphoma. Assay: immunoSEQ multiplex PCR; the TCRdb copy retains only in-frame clones and omits some. The sample contains some 96,000 clones, 80% to 90% of which appear only once. There was relapse after autologous stem cell transplantation in every patient, and there was variation in brentuximab vedotin exposure. Sequencing used peripheral blood mononuclear cells (PBMCs), obtained before the second cycle of nivolumab. The source is a human donor with classical Hodgkin lymphoma.

The chain couples TRBV7-9 to TRBJ1-1, with 7 bases identical to TRBD1. The CDR3 is 15 residues long. Germline CDR1 SEHNR, CDR2 FQNEAQ (reference sequence). Trimming at V came to 5 bases and at J to 4 bases, leaving 10 bases not matched to a gene. This CDR3 is CASSPPSQGTTEAFF. The CDR3 DNA reads TGTGCCAGCAGCCCTCCATCACAGGGGACCACTGAAGCTTTCTTT.

The chain carries TRBV4-1 and TRBJ2-6; TRBD1 matches 8 bases. From germline, CDR1 is MGHRA and CDR2 YSYEKL. The CDR3 is 19 residues long. The junction had 9 bases not matched to a gene; V was cut back by 0 bases and J by 2 bases. The CDR3 loop is CASSQETQGEATGANVLTF. The CDR3 coding sequence is TGCGCCAGCAGCCAAGAAACACAGGGGGAGGCCACTGGGGCCAACGTCCTGACTTTC.

This clone showed up just a few times. V and J are TRBV27 and TRBJ2-6; 10 bases fit TRBD1. The CDR3 loop spans 19 amino acids. Germline CDR1 MNHEY, CDR2 SMNVEV (reference sequence). The trim removed 4 bases at V and 1 base at J, leaving 10 bases unmatched. The CDR3 spells CASSSFGRDRGSGANVLTF. DNA for the CDR3: TGTGCCAGCAGTTCCTTTGGACGGGACAGGGGTTCTGGGGCCAACGTCCTGACTTTC. The full variable domain, in which reference TRBV27 and TRBJ2-6 provide the parts outside the CDR3, is EAQVTQNPRYLITVTGKKLTVTCSQNMNHEYMSWYRQDPGLGLRQIYYSMNVEVTDKGDVPEGYKVSRKEKRNFPLILESPSPNQTSLYFCASSSFGRDRGSGANVLTFGAGSRLTVL.

The J gene is TRBJ1-5, the V gene TRBV11-2; D gene uncertain. V was clipped by 2 bases and J by 5 bases, with 7 bases between them. Germline V gene sequence: CDR1 SGHAT, CDR2 FQNNGV. The CDR3 consists of 13 residues. Here the CDR3 reads CASSLTADQPQHF. CDR3 sequence (DNA): TGTGCCAGCAGCTTAACAGCCGATCAGCCCCAGCATTTT.

V usage is TRBV28 and J usage is TRBJ1-4; D might be TRBD1 (6 bases). CDR1 MDHEN and CDR2 SYDVKM come from the germline V gene. Trimming stripped 8 bases from V and 4 bases from J, with 14 bases between. The CDR3 extends over 14 amino acids. CDR3 region: CASGRGGSNEKLFF. CDR3 nucleotide sequence: TGTGCCAGCGGACGGGGGGGCAGTAATGAAAAACTGTTTTTT.

The J gene is TRBJ1-2, the V gene TRBV10-3; D gene ambiguous. V was pared by 3 bases and J by 5 bases, with 4 bases between. Germline CDR1 reads ENHRY; CDR2 reads SYGVKD. There are 11 residues in the CDR3. The chain's CDR3 is CAISDGYGYTF. In nucleotides, the CDR3 is TGTGCCATCAGTGACGGGTATGGCTACACCTTC.

V and J are TRBV2 and TRBJ2-7, with D perhaps assigned TRBD1 or TRBD2 (5 bases each). The V gene lost 8 bases and the J gene lost 2 bases, with 7 bases spanning the gap. This CDR3 has 11 amino acids. Germline-derived CDR1 and CDR2 are SNHLY and FYNNEI. The CDR3: CASRGAYEQYF. CDR3 sequence (DNA): TGTGCCAGCCGGGGCGCCTACGAGCAGTACTTC.

This clone was found once. The chain combines TRBV6-5 with TRBJ1-1; no clear D gene. This CDR3 is 12 amino acids long. Germline V gene sequence: CDR1 MNHEY, CDR2 SVGAGI. V lost 5 bases and J 0 bases, leaving 4 bases between the germline ends. In DNA, the CDR3 is TGTGCCAGCAGTAGGGTGAACACTGAAGCTTTCTTT. The encoded protein is CASSRVNTEAFF.

On this clone: Different DNA sequences within this sample yield the same CDR3. J is TRBJ1-2 and V is TRBV28, with D maybe TRBD1 (6 bases). The V gene's germline CDR1 is MDHEN and CDR2 SYDVKM. The germline V and J ends were trimmed by 3 bases and 7 bases, with 9 bases remaining between them. The CDR3 sequence is 12 residues long. This chain's CDR3 is CASSFRGGGYTF. In nucleotides, the CDR3 is TGTGCCAGCAGTTTCAGGGGTGGTGGCTACACCTTC.

J is TRBJ2-3 and V is TRBV2; D gene uncertain. This CDR3 region has 13 residues. Deletions cut 1 base from V and 6 bases from J, with 8 bases between. Germline values: CDR1 SNHLY, CDR2 FYNNEI. The CDR3: CASSEVATDTQYF. DNA for the CDR3: TGTGCCAGCAGTGAAGTGGCAACCGATACGCAGTATTTT.

V gene TRBV5-1 combines with J gene TRBJ2-2; a weak D match, TRBD1 (6 bases). CDR3 length: 15 residues. V was trimmed by 1 base and J by 1 base, leaving 8 bases between them. CDR1 is SGHRS, CDR2 YFSETQ, per germline. The CDR3 sequence: CASSLSQGNTGELFF. The CDR3 nucleotides are TGCGCCAGCAGCTTGTCACAGGGGAACACCGGGGAGCTGTTTTTT.

The J gene is TRBJ2-1, the V gene TRBV4-1; 13 bases are a match to TRBD2. Germline V CDR1 and CDR2: MGHRA, YSYEKL. This CDR3 contains 16 residues. J gave up 9 bases and V 3 bases, and 8 bases lay outside the gene matches. The CDR3 loop is CASSQAGTSGKVEQFF. The CDR3 DNA sequence: TGCGCCAGCAGCCAGGCCGGGACTAGCGGGAAGGTTGAGCAGTTCTTC.

This chain links TRBV7-6 with TRBJ2-2; 7 bases map to TRBD2. The V and J ends lost 1 base and 1 base, in that order; junction bases with no gene match: 6. Germline V CDR1 and CDR2: SGHVS, FNYEAQ. This CDR3 contains 17 residues. DNA of the CDR3: TGTGCCAGCAGCTTAGGGCCTCTAGCGGTGAACACCGGGGAGCTGTTTTTT. Its translation is CASSLGPLAVNTGELFF. Based on the CDR3 plus reference TRBV7-6 and TRBJ2-2, the full variable domain is GAGVSQSPRYKVTKRGQDVALRCDPISGHVSLYWYRQALGQGPEFLTYFNYEAQQDKSGLPNDRFSAERPEGSISTLTIQRTEQRDSAMYRCASSLGPLAVNTGELFFGEGSRLTVL.

This clone turned up a few times. The chain's CDR3 is CAWSKRERDTQYF. The DNA of the CDR3 is TGTGCCTGGAGTAAGCGGGAAAGGGATACGCAGTATTTT. The chain uses TRBV30 and TRBJ2-3; 7 bases match TRBD2. The J segment lost 6 bases and the V segment lost 2 bases, leaving 5 bases of the junction unmatched. The CDR3 has 13 amino acids. In germline, CDR1 is GTSNPN, CDR2 SVGIG (reference sequence). The full variable domain, in which reference TRBV30 and TRBJ2-3 provide the parts outside the CDR3, is SQTIHQWPATLVQPVGSPLSLECTVEGTSNPNLYWYRQAAGRGLQLLFYSVGIGQISSEVPQNLSASRPQDRQFILSSKKLLLSDSGFYLCAWSKRERDTQYFGPGTRLTVL.

The chain carries TRBV7-2 and TRBJ2-7; TRBD2 agrees at 11 bases. Losses at the gene ends were 6 bases for V and 12 bases for J; bases not matched to a gene: 13. The CDR3 is 14 residues long. CDR1 and CDR2 (germline): SGHTA, FQGNSA. CDR3 coding DNA: TGTGCCAGCAGGGTGGGGCTAGCGGGAGGATCTGTGTACTTC. Amino acids: CASRVGLAGGSVYF.

The chain combines TRBV5-1 with TRBJ1-2, with TRBD1 matching 7 bases. CDR1 SGHRS and CDR2 YFSETQ come from the germline V gene. The CDR3 is 16 amino acids. V lost 4 bases to trimming and J lost 8 bases; unmatched junction nucleotides: 17. The CDR3 DNA reads TGCGCCAGCAGCGAATGGGGTCCCACAGGGGTTGGAGGCTACACCTTC. Its translation: CASSEWGPTGVGGYTF. Using reference TRBV5-1 and TRBJ1-2 for the parts outside the CDR3, the full variable domain is KAGVTQTPRYLIKTRGQQVTLSCSPISGHRSVSWYQQTPGQGLQFLFEYFSETQRNKGNFPGRFSGRQFSNSRSEMNVSTLELGDSALYLCASSEWGPTGVGGYTFGSGTRLTVV.

The V gene is TRBV27, the J gene TRBJ2-7, with 9 bases identical to TRBD2. This CDR3 region has 15 residues. Germline lookup yields CDR1 MNHEY and CDR2 SMNVEV (reference sequence). After removal of 3 bases from V and 3 bases from J, the junction contained 6 bases not matched to a gene. CDR3 sequence (DNA): TGTGCCAGCAGTTTGAAGACTAGCGGCTACTACGAGCAGTACTTC. Its translation: CASSLKTSGYYEQYF.

The chain uses TRBV27 and TRBJ2-2, with TRBD2 matching 10 bases. V lost 6 bases to trimming and J lost 2 bases; unmatched junction nucleotides: 3. The germline V gene encodes CDR1 MNHEY and CDR2 SMNVEV (reference sequence). The CDR3 contains 15 residues. The CDR3, as DNA: TGTGCCAGCAGCATACTAGCGGGAAACACCGGGGAGCTGTTTTTT. It yields the protein CASSILAGNTGELFF.

V usage is TRBV18 and J usage is TRBJ2-2; D uncertain. Trimming took 6 bases from V and 8 from J, leaving 13 bases between them. Germline values: CDR1 KGHSH, CDR2 LQKENI. There are 13 residues in the CDR3. Here the CDR3 DNA reads TGTGCCAGCTCTCCTTTCCATCCAGGGGAGCTGTTTTTT. The encoded protein is CASSPFHPGELFF. Based on the CDR3 plus reference TRBV18 and TRBJ2-2, the full variable domain is NAGVMQNPRHLVRRRGQEARLRCSPMKGHSHVYWYRQLPEEGLKFMVYLQKENIIDESGMPKERFSAEFPKEGPSILRIQQVVRGDSAAYFCASSPFHPGELFFGEGSRLTVL.

The chain recombines TRBV27 with TRBJ1-3, with D uncertain. With 6 bases removed from V and 0 bases from J, the gap between germline ends came to 12 bases. The length of the CDR3 is 15 residues. The germline gives CDR1 MNHEY, CDR2 SMNVEV (reference sequence). The CDR3 DNA is TGTGCCAGCAGCCCCGCCGGACCCTCTGGAAACACCATATATTTT. This translates into CASSPAGPSGNTIYF.